The 6 T cell receptor beta chains listed next were all sequenced from one sample in a study of early T cells in non-severe SARS-CoV-2 infection. Each CDR3 protein gets one entry after TCRdb re-called the 5' RACE reads with MiXCR. The sample comprises 50,000 to 60,000 distinct CDR3 sequences, about 6.1% of which are singletons, and roughly 6% rests with the top ten. The source was whole blood, collected at baseline. Receptor source: an adult who was a healthcare worker with PCR-confirmed SARS-CoV-2 infection or an uninfected control (not recorded which).

This clonotype was counted many times. The chain uses TRBV6-1 and TRBJ1-1; D uncertain. This CDR3 is built from 12 residues. Trimming stripped 4 bases from V and 5 bases from J, with 8 bases between. CDR1 MNHNS and CDR2 SASEGT come from the germline V gene. CDR3 sequence (DNA): TGTGCCAGCAGTGGGGGAGGTACTGAAGCTTTCTTT. Translation: CASSGGGTEAFF.

This clonotype was observed at least ten times. V gene TRBV30 combines with J gene TRBJ1-6, with TRBD1 as a possible D gene (6 bases). Germline lookup yields CDR1 GTSNPN and CDR2 SVGIG (reference sequence). The CDR3 spans 14 residues. Trimming took off 3 bases at V and 10 bases at J, with 16 bases between the two ends. The CDR3 DNA sequence: TGTGCCTGGAGAAAACAGGGTCGGGGATCACCCCTCCACTTT. Translating gives CAWRKQGRGSPLHF. The complete variable domain, with remaining parts taken from reference TRBV30 and TRBJ1-6, reads SQTIHQWPATLVQPVGSPLSLECTVEGTSNPNLYWYRQAAGRGLQLLFYSVGIGQISSEVPQNLSASRPQDRQFILSSKKLLLSDSGFYLCAWRKQGRGSPLHFGNGTRLTVT.

V is TRBV6-4 and J is TRBJ2-1, with no clear D. The CDR3 sequence is 20 residues long. Trimming pared 4 bases from V and 1 base from J, leaving 26 bases between. Looked up from germline, CDR1 is MRHNA and CDR2 is SNTAGT. CDR3 protein: CASSAIFGTPKYQSYNEQFF. CDR3 DNA: TGTGCCAGCAGTGCGATATTCGGAACACCCAAATACCAGTCCTACAATGAGCAGTTCTTC.

This clonotype was found many times. The chain is built from TRBV7-9 and TRBJ2-3, with no clear D. CDR3 length: 14 residues. Per the germline V gene, CDR1 is SEHNR and CDR2 is FQNEAQ (reference sequence). The germline V and J ends were trimmed by 4 bases and 1 base, with 9 bases remaining between them. CDR3 protein: CASSWRVRTDTQYF. The CDR3 DNA follows: TGTGCCAGCAGCTGGCGAGTTCGCACAGATACGCAGTATTTT.

A few counts support this clonotype. The rearrangement links TRBV6-2 or TRBV6-3 to TRBJ2-5; 9 bases are shared with TRBD1. Unmatched junction bases numbered 3, after V lost 5 bases and J lost 5 bases. The CDR3 is made up of 13 amino acids. Germline CDR1 MNHEY, CDR2 SVGEGT. The CDR3 here is CASSGQGSETQYF. CDR3 DNA sequence: TGTGCCAGCAGTGGACAGGGGAGTGAGACCCAGTACTTC.

This clonotype was picked up a small number of times. The chain is built from TRBV4-1 and TRBJ2-7; 8 bases map to TRBD2. This CDR3 contains 16 residues. The germline CDR1 and CDR2 sequences are MGHRA and YSYEKL. V lost 0 bases, J lost 6 bases, and 10 bases stayed unmatched. The CDR3 DNA is TGCGCCAGCAGCCAAGATCGTCGGGGGGGCTACTCCGAGCAGTACTTC. Its protein product is CASSQDRRGGYSEQYF.